A selection of T cell receptor beta chains follows, all from one sample in a study of blood T cells in healthy people across ages. TCRdb passed the 5' RACE reads through MiXCR, listing each CDR3 protein once. This table holds just under 750,000 distinct CDR3 sequences, 22% found once. The sample was blood. Every receptor here comes from a man aged 70-80 years in good health. Both conserved end residues are part of each CDR3. Each record gives: J gene, clone size, V gene, D gene, CDR3 protein, CDR3 DNA. A D gene is named only where the DNA matches it firmly. Not all rows give a size; the values are once, few, many and, for expanded clones, a class.

TRBJ2-1 | NA | TRBV2 | TRBD2 | CASSPGTSGNRYNEQFF | TGTGCCAGCAGTCCCGGGACTAGCGGGAACCGGTACAATGAGCAGTTCTTC
TRBJ2-5 | few | TRBV5-1 | TRBD2 | CASSLAQAGGQETQYF | TGCGCCAGCAGCTTGGCCCAAGCGGGGGGTCAAGAGACCCAGTACTTC
TRBJ1-4 | NA | TRBV3-1 | NA | CASSQFLAGANEKLFF | TGTGCCAGCAGCCAATTTTTAGCCGGGGCTAATGAAAAACTGTTTTTT
TRBJ1-5 | NA | TRBV18 | NA | CASSPEVSWAQPQHF | TGTGCCAGCTCACCCGAGGTTAGTTGGGCGCAGCCCCAGCATTTT
TRBJ2-3 | NA | TRBV6-6 | TRBD2 | CASSYGRERTDTQYF | TGTGCCAGCAGTTACGGGCGGGAGCGCACAGATACGCAGTATTTT
TRBJ1-5 | NA | TRBV20-1 | NA | CSVPVEGNQPQHF | TGCAGTGTTCCAGTCGAGGGGAATCAGCCCCAGCATTTT
TRBJ1-5 | NA | TRBV19 | NA | CASSNQGDSQPQHF | TGTGCCAGTAGTAATCAGGGCGACAGCCAGCCCCAGCATTTT
TRBJ1-2 | NA | TRBV3-1 | NA | CASSQPGIYGYTF | TGTGCCAGCAGCCAGCCAGGGATCTATGGCTACACCTTC
TRBJ2-1 | NA | TRBV6-5 | TRBD1 | CASSYGDRVHNEQFF | TGTGCCAGCAGTTACGGGGACAGGGTCCACAATGAGCAGTTCTTC
TRBJ1-4 | NA | TRBV7-8 | NA | CASSLRALGPLKKLFF | TGTGCCAGCAGCTTAAGGGCCCTGGGACCCCTGAAAAAACTGTTTTTT
TRBJ2-7 | NA | TRBV20-1 | NA | CSARAGFLEQYF | TGCAGTGCTAGAGCAGGATTTCTCGAGCAGTACTTC
TRBJ2-1 | many | TRBV28 | NA | CASSPLPGKSYNEQFF | TGTGCCAGCAGTCCCCTACCAGGCAAATCCTACAATGAGCAGTTCTTC
TRBJ1-2 | many | TRBV20-1 | NA | CSARSPSYNYGYTF | TGCAGTGCTAGAAGCCCAAGTTATAACTATGGCTACACCTTC
TRBJ2-1 | NA | TRBV11-2 | NA | CASSSPFRNEQFF | TGTGCCAGCAGCTCCCCATTTAGAAATGAGCAGTTCTTC
TRBJ1-1 | NA | TRBV4-1 | NA | CTSSPLGGAAWNTEAFF | TGCACCAGCAGCCCCCTAGGTGGCGCAGCCTGGAACACTGAAGCTTTCTTT
TRBJ2-2 | few | TRBV2 | NA | CASSGSGNTGELFF | TGTGCCAGCAGTGGTTCGGGGAACACCGGGGAGCTGTTTTTT
TRBJ1-4 | NA | TRBV7-2 | TRBD1 | CASSADREVFEKLFF | TGTGCCAGCAGCGCAGACAGGGAAGTTTTTGAAAAACTGTTTTTT
TRBJ2-1 | few | TRBV6-2/TRBV6-3 | NA | CASSYLRYEQFF | TGTGCCAGCAGTTACTTGCGATACGAGCAGTTCTTC
TRBJ2-1 | few | TRBV5-1 | NA | CASSLAAGPGEQFF | TGCGCCAGCAGCTTGGCCGCAGGCCCGGGGGAGCAGTTCTTC
TRBJ1-2 | few | TRBV5-1 | TRBD1 | CASSQQGAYGYTF | TGCGCCAGCAGCCAACAGGGGGCCTATGGCTACACCTTC
TRBJ1-1 | NA | TRBV7-2 | NA | CASSLGTASEAFF | TGTGCCAGCAGCTTAGGTACGGCCTCTGAAGCTTTCTTT
TRBJ1-3 | few | TRBV2 | NA | CASSVQSVFGNTIYF | TGTGCCAGCAGTGTTCAGTCGGTTTTTGGAAACACCATATATTTT
TRBJ1-3 | few | TRBV12-3/TRBV12-4 | NA | CASRISAGNTIYF | TGTGCCAGTAGGATCAGCGCTGGAAACACCATATATTTT
TRBJ1-2 | NA | TRBV12-3/TRBV12-4 | NA | CASSWGGGRSHGYTF | TGTGCCAGCAGTTGGGGGGGTGGGAGGTCGCATGGCTACACCTTC
TRBJ2-1 | NA | TRBV10-3 | NA | CAISETGISYNEQFF | TGTGCCATCAGTGAGACAGGGATTTCCTACAATGAGCAGTTCTTC
TRBJ1-3 | NA | TRBV20-1 | NA | CSAAEPTGLNTIYF | TGCAGTGCTGCAGAACCCACAGGGTTAAACACCATATATTTT
TRBJ1-2 | NA | TRBV6-2/TRBV6-3 | NA | CASRGLRGGGYTF | TGTGCCAGCAGGGGATTGCGCGGTGGAGGCTACACCTTC
TRBJ1-2 | NA | TRBV7-8 | NA | CASSSQGGGLYGYTF | TGTGCCAGCAGCTCTCAAGGTGGGGGGCTCTATGGCTACACCTTC
TRBJ1-2 | NA | TRBV6-6 | NA | CASSLVEGGYTF | TGTGCCAGCAGTCTAGTGGAGGGTGGCTACACCTTC
TRBJ2-2 | few | TRBV12-3/TRBV12-4 | TRBD2 | CASRGGVLAGAGELFF | TGTGCCAGCAGGGGTGGGGTACTAGCGGGCGCCGGGGAGCTGTTTTTT
TRBJ1-4 | NA | TRBV28 | NA | CASSSRTVGDNEKLFF | TGTGCCAGCAGTTCCCGTACAGTGGGAGATAATGAAAAACTGTTTTTT
TRBJ2-5 | NA | TRBV7-2 | TRBD1 | CASSLGGTGVPFQETQYF | TGTGCCAGCAGCTTAGGGGGTACAGGGGTACCTTTCCAAGAGACCCAGTACTTC
TRBJ2-1 | NA | TRBV11-2 | NA | CASSLRFLVSSYNEQFF | TGTGCCAGCAGCTTAAGATTCCTGGTTAGCTCCTACAATGAGCAGTTCTTC
TRBJ1-1 | few | TRBV12-3/TRBV12-4 | NA | CASSLRGARNTEAFF | TGTGCCAGCAGTTTAAGGGGGGCGCGAAACACTGAAGCTTTCTTT
TRBJ2-7 | few | TRBV7-8 | NA | CASSRTPSSYEQYF | TGTGCCAGCAGCCGAACCCCCAGCTCCTACGAGCAGTACTTC
TRBJ2-6 | many | TRBV20-1 | NA | CSASRGFLGANVLTF | TGCAGTGCTAGTAGGGGGTTCCTCGGGGCCAACGTCCTGACTTTC
TRBJ2-7 | many | TRBV20-1 | NA | CSAGPYDSYEQYF | TGCAGTGCGGGACCGTACGACTCCTACGAGCAGTACTTC
TRBJ2-1 | few | TRBV9 | TRBD1 | CASSVDLGGVGEQFF | TGTGCCAGCAGCGTAGATCTAGGGGGCGTGGGTGAGCAGTTCTTC
TRBJ2-1 | NA | TRBV20-1 | TRBD2 | CSAASSGGGNEQFF | TGCAGTGCTGCCTCTAGCGGGGGGGGCAATGAGCAGTTCTTC
TRBJ2-1 | many | TRBV5-6 | TRBD2 | CASSLRLAGYNEQFF | TGTGCCAGCAGCTTGAGGCTAGCGGGGTACAATGAGCAGTTCTTC
TRBJ1-4 | few | TRBV20-1 | TRBD1 | CSARRDRDEKLFF | TGCAGTGCCAGAAGGGACAGGGACGAAAAACTGTTTTTT
TRBJ1-1 | many | TRBV29-1 | NA | CSAGETLGTEAFF | TGCAGCGCTGGGGAGACCCTGGGGACTGAAGCTTTCTTT